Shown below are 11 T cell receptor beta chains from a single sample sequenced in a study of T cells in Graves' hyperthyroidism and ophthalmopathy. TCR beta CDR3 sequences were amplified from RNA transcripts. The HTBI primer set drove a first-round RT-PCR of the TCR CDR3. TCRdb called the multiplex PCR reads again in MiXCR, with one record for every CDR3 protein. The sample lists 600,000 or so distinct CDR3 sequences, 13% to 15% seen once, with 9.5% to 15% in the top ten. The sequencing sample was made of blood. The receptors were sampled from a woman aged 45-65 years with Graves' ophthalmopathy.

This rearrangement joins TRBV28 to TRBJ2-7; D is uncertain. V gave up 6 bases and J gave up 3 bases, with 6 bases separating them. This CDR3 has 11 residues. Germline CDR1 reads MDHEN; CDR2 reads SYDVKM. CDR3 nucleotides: TGTGCCAGCAGAACGGTCTACGAGCAGTACTTC. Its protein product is CASRTVYEQYF.

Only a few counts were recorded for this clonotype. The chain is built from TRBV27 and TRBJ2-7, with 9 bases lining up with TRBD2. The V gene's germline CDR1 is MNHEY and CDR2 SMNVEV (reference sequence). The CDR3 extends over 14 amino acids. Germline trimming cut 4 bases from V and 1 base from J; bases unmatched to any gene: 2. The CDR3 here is CASSSSGMSYEQYF. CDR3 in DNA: TGTGCCAGCAGTTCTAGCGGGATGTCCTACGAGCAGTACTTC.

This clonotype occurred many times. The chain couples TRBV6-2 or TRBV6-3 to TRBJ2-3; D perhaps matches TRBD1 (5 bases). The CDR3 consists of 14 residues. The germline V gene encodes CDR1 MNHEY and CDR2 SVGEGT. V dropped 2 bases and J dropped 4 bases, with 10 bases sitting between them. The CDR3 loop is CASSYGASPDTQYF. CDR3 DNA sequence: TGTGCCAGCAGTTACGGGGCGAGTCCAGATACGCAGTATTTT.

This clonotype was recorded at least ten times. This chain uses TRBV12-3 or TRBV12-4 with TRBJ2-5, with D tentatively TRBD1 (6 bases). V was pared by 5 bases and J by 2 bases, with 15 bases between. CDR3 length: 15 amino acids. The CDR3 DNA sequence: TGTGCCAGCAGTCCCCGTACAGGGACACAAGAGACCCAGTACTTC. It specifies CASSPRTGTQETQYF.

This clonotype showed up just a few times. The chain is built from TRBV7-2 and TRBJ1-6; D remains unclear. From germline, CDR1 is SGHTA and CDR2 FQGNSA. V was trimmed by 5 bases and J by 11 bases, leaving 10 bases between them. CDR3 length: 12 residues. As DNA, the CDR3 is TGTGCCAGCAGCCTTCTCTCGGCACCCCTCCACTTT. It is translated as CASSLLSAPLHF.

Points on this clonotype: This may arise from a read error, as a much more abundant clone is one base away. In DNA form, the CDR3 reads TGTACCAGCGATACGCGAGAGGCAGCCTACGAGCAGTACTTC. It yields the protein CTSDTREAAYEQYF. V usage is TRBV2 and J usage is TRBJ2-7, with D hard to call. The CDR3 loop spans 14 amino acids. CDR1 and CDR2 from the germline V gene are SNHLY and FYNNEI.

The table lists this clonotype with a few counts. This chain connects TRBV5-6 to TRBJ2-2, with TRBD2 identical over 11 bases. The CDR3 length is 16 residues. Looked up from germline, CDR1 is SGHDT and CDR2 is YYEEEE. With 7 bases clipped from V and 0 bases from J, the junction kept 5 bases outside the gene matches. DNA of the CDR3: TGTGCCAGCGGTCTAGCGGGAGGAACGAACACCGGGGAGCTGTTTTTT. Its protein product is CASGLAGGTNTGELFF.

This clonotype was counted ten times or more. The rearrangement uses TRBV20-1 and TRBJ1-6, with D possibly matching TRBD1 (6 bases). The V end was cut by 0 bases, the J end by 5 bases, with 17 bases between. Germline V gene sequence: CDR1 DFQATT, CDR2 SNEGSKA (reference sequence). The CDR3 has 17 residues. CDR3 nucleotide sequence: TGCAGTGCTAGAGATCTCGGCGCCAGGGGTCATAATTCACCCCTCCACTTT. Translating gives CSARDLGARGHNSPLHF.

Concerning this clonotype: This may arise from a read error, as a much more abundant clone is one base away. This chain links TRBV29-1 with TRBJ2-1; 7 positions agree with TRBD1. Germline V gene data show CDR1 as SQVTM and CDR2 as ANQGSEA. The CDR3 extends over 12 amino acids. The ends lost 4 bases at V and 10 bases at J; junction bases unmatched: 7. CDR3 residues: CSVVQGVGEQFF. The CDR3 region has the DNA TGCAGCGTTGTTCAGGGGGTAGGGGAGCAGTTCTTC.

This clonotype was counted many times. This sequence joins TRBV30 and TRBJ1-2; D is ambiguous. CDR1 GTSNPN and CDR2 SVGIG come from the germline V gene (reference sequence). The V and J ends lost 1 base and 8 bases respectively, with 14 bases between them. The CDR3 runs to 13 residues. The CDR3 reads CAWSEGLPAGYTF. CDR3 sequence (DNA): TGTGCCTGGAGTGAGGGTCTCCCCGCGGGCTACACCTTC.

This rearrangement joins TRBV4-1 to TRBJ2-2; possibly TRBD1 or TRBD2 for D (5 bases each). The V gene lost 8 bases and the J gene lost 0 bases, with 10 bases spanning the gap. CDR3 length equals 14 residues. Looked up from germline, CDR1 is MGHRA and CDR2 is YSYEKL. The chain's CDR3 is CASEWDPNTGELFF. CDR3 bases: TGCGCCAGCGAGTGGGACCCGAACACCGGGGAGCTGTTTTTT.